The entry below describes one T cell receptor (beta chain). Its antigen is undetermined. The data were taken from a study of monozygotic twins with inflammatory bowel disease. The study's findings and limits: A distinction between different T cell subtypes was not possible.

Germline CDR1 is KGHSH and CDR2 is LQKENI. This CDR3 has 17 residues. Every sample had its cDNA made across eight separate reactions. Through template switching, UMIs that included a 6-nucleotide sample barcode were added. TCRdb reanalyzed the 5' RACE reads and collapses them to one entry per CDR3 protein, without DNA. This sample contains about 380,000 distinct CDR3 sequences. The source material was blood. The TCR comes from a human donor with ulcerative colitis or Crohn's disease, or a healthy co-twin of an affected twin (not recorded which). The J gene is TRBJ1-1, the V gene TRBV18. CDR3 protein: CASSTEGHTSMNTEAFF.